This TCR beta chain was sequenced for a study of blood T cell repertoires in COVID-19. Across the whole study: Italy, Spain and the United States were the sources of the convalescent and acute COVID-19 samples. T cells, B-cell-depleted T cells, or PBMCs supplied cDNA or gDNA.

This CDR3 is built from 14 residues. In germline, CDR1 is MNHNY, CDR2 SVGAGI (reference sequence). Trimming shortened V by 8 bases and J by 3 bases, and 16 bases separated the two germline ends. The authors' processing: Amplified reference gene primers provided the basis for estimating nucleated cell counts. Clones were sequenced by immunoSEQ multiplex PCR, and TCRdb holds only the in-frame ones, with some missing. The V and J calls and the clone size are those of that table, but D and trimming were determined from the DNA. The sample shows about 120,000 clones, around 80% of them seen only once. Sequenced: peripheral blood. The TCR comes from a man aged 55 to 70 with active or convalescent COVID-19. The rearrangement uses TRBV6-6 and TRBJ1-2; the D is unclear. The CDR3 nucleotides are TGTGCCAGCCTCCTCTACGGCGGGGACTATGGCTACACCTTC. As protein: CASLLYGGDYGYTF.